The clone carrying this T cell receptor (beta chain) was recorded many times. The antigen is not known. This sample was taken from a study of identical twins. General study points: Alpha sequences that were out-of-frame and twin-shared showed an excess of low generation probability.

A universal primer site arose from template switching, and cDNA bore unique molecular identifiers. TCRdb itself ran the 5' RACE reads through MiXCR, one entry per CDR3 protein. This sample carries 570,000 or so distinct CDR3 sequences, approximately 10% of them seen once, and the ten largest clones take around 3.1%. The same data also went into a second study, on yellow fever vaccine responses in identical twins. From that second work: A vaccine T cell response that seemed partly convergent and partly personalized was reported in twins.

Sequenced input: PBMCs. This sequence originates from a woman under 30 in good health.

As DNA, the CDR3 is TGTGCCAGCAGGGTGTGGGTTAACACCGGGGAGCTGTTTTTT. As protein: CASRVWVNTGELFF. This sequence joins TRBV27 and TRBJ2-2; D call uncertain. CDR1 and CDR2 (germline): MNHEY, SMNVEV (reference sequence). The CDR3 covers 14 residues. V was shortened by 6 bases and J by 2 bases, with 10 bases between the two germline ends.